This T cell receptor beta chain is drawn from a study of Graves' ophthalmopathy and Graves' hyperthyroidism. The CDR3 runs to 19 residues. The trim removed 0 bases at V and 6 bases at J, leaving 16 bases unmatched. Germline V gene lookup returns CDR1 MNHEY and CDR2 SVGEGT. The authors amplified TCR beta CDR3 regions from RNA transcripts. The authors performed first-round RT-PCR with HTBI primers and then a second-round multiplex PCR. MiXCR was run by TCRdb on the multiplex PCR reads, yielding one entry per CDR3 protein. The repertoire consists of 350,000 to 400,000 distinct CDR3 sequences, with roughly 15% occurring once and the leading ten covering about 7.3%. Study outcomes and limitations: Blood also harbored most expanded thyroid clonotypes above 0.001 frequency.

This clonotype showed up many times. Its target is not known. The PBMCs had their origin in 7.5 to 10 ml of fresh peripheral blood. The specimen sequenced was peripheral blood. The origin of this receptor is a woman aged 18-29 years with stable Graves' hyperthyroidism. The chain couples TRBV6-2 or TRBV6-3 to TRBJ1-5; 8 bases agree with TRBD1. CDR3 DNA: TGTGCCAGCAGTTACTCGCCTTCTAAAGGACAGGGAAGGGGTCAGCCCCAGCATTTT. Protein: CASSYSPSKGQGRGQPQHF.